Listed here are 20 T cell receptor beta chains from one sample, sequenced in a study of CD8+ T cells in alopecia areata. The authors extracted RNA and reverse transcribed it into cDNA as the sequencing template. Assay used: immunoSEQ multiplex PCR; TCRdb lists only in-frame clones, some missing. The sample yields roughly 200,000 clones, about 53% seen once. Treatment of the sample: oral pan-JAK inhibitor, 5-10 mg twice daily. Sequencing used CD8+ T cells sorted from blood, obtained at week 24, from a patient treated with tofacitinib. The receptor source for this set is a human donor with alopecia areata.

Turning to this clone: The junction differs from germline at one of its ends, possibly a read error. The J gene is TRBJ2-5, the V gene TRBV29-1, with TRBD1 identical over 9 bases. Near its end, the DNA agrees better with TRBJ2-7, so the J call may be wrong. CDR1 and CDR2 (germline): SQVTM, ANQGSEA. The CDR3 totals 13 residues. CDR3 DNA sequence: TGTAGCGTTGAAGACAGGGGGGTTGCCGAGCAGTACTTC. This gives the protein CSVEDRGVAEQYF.

Only one count was recorded for this clone. The chain carries TRBV7-9 and TRBJ1-6, with D perhaps TRBD1 (6 bases). From germline, CDR1 is SEHNR and CDR2 FQNEAQ (reference sequence). The CDR3 length is 15 residues. V was pared by 5 bases and J by 8 bases, with 16 bases between. This CDR3 is CASSGRGTTDSPLHF. The CDR3 DNA follows: TGTGCCAGCAGCGGGAGGGGGACCACAGATTCACCCCTCCACTTT.

V is TRBV10-2 and J is TRBJ1-4, with D possibly TRBD1 on 5 matching bases. Trimming took 6 bases from V and 5 from J, leaving 13 bases between them. CDR3 size: 14 residues. Germline values: CDR1 WSHSY, CDR2 SAAADI. CDR3 DNA sequence: TGCGCCAGCAGGGCCGGGACCGTGAATGAAAAACTGTTTTTT. This sequence encodes CASRAGTVNEKLFF.

The rearrangement joins TRBV29-1 to TRBJ1-2; 7 bases line up with TRBD1. The CDR3 totals 13 residues. Germline V lookup: CDR1 SQVTM, CDR2 ANQGSEA. The J segment lost 2 bases and the V segment lost 4 bases, leaving 4 bases of the junction unmatched. CDR3 region: CSVGKGANYGYTF. CDR3 bases: TGCAGCGTTGGAAAGGGGGCAAACTATGGCTACACCTTC.

This rearrangement joins TRBV20-1 to TRBJ2-5; D remains ambiguous. This CDR3 has 11 amino acids. CDR1 is DFQATT and CDR2 is SNEGSKA in the germline V gene (reference sequence). V was shortened by 3 bases and J by 5 bases, with 7 bases between the two germline ends. The CDR3 DNA follows: TGCAGTGCTAGGGACGGGGAGACCCAGTACTTC. It yields the protein CSARDGETQYF.

The J gene is TRBJ1-1, the V gene TRBV30, with a possible D match to TRBD1 (6 bases). The ends were cut back, 5 bases at V and 3 bases at J, with 13 bases in the middle. The CDR3 extends over 13 amino acids. Germline V gives CDR1 GTSNPN, CDR2 SVGIG (reference sequence). The CDR3: CAWAGERDTEAFF. CDR3 nucleotides: TGTGCCTGGGCAGGGGAGCGCGACACTGAAGCTTTCTTT.

In its sample, this clone was seen many times. The chain is built from TRBV27 and TRBJ2-3; D ambiguous. Germline V CDR1 and CDR2: MNHEY, SMNVEV (reference sequence). The CDR3 length is 12 residues. V was pared by 4 bases and J by 3 bases, with 5 bases between. The CDR3 nucleotides read TGTGCCAGCAGTTCCGAGACAGATACGCAGTATTTT. It encodes CASSSETDTQYF.

The chain has TRBV5-6 and TRBJ1-1; D gene ambiguous. From germline, CDR1 is SGHDT and CDR2 YYEEEE. Trimming took 0 bases from V and 1 from J, leaving 13 bases between them. CDR3 length: 16 amino acids. CDR3: CASSLDLSAGNTEAFF. The CDR3 region has the DNA TGTGCCAGCAGCTTGGATTTGTCGGCGGGGAACACTGAAGCTTTCTTT. The complete variable domain, with remaining parts taken from reference TRBV5-6 and TRBJ1-1, reads DAGVTQSPTHLIKTRGQQVTLRCSPKSGHDTVSWYQQALGQGPQFIFQYYEEEERQRGNFPDRFSGHQFPNYSSELNVNALLLGDSALYLCASSLDLSAGNTEAFFGQGTRLTVV.

The chain uses TRBV2 and TRBJ2-4; no firm D call. V was trimmed by 4 bases and J by 15 bases, leaving 16 bases between them. The CDR3 is 12 amino acids. Germline loops: CDR1 SNHLY, CDR2 FYNNEI. CDR3 in DNA: TGTGCCAGCAGTGTACCCCCGGGTTCTCCGTACTTC. Translation: CASSVPPGSPYF.

This clone was detected only a few times. The V gene is TRBV2, the J gene TRBJ2-3; TRBD2 matches 9 bases. Germline trimming cut 9 bases from V and 0 bases from J; bases unmatched to any gene: 10. CDR1 SNHLY and CDR2 FYNNEI come from the germline V gene. This CDR3 has 16 amino acids. The CDR3 DNA reads as TGTGCCAGGGGGGGCCCTAGCGGGGTTAGCACAGATACGCAGTATTTT. Translating it yields CARGGPSGVSTDTQYF.

J is TRBJ2-6 and V is TRBV29-1; D unresolved. The germline V gene has CDR1 SQVTM and CDR2 ANQGSEA. V lost 6 bases, J lost 4 bases, and 16 bases lay in between. The CDR3 contains 15 residues. The chain's CDR3 is CSVIISVSGANVLTF. CDR3 in DNA: TGCAGCGTGATAATCAGCGTATCCGGGGCCAACGTCCTGACTTTC.

About this clone: Different DNA sequences within this sample yield the same CDR3. This chain joins TRBV7-2 and TRBJ2-7; D gene uncertain. The CDR3 runs to 12 residues. V was clipped by 5 bases and J by 1 base, with 6 bases between them. The germline V gene has CDR1 SGHTA and CDR2 FQGNSA. In nucleotides, the CDR3 is TGTGCCAGCAGCCTAGGATCCTACGAGCAGTACTTC. It codes for CASSLGSYEQYF.

The chain joins TRBV18 to TRBJ2-7, with D uncertain. Trimming cost V 5 bases and J 0 bases, with 8 bases left between them. Per germline, CDR1 KGHSH and CDR2 LQKENI. The CDR3 runs to 13 residues. CDR3 sequence (DNA): TGTGCCAGCTCAAGGGTCGACTCCTACGAGCAGTACTTC. It specifies CASSRVDSYEQYF. Full variable domain (outside the CDR3, taken from reference TRBV18 and TRBJ2-7): NAGVMQNPRHLVRRRGQEARLRCSPMKGHSHVYWYRQLPEEGLKFMVYLQKENIIDESGMPKERFSAEFPKEGPSILRIQQVVRGDSAAYFCASSRVDSYEQYFGPGTRLTVT.

This clone was found a few times. The J gene is TRBJ1-6, the V gene TRBV9; TRBD1 might be the D (5 bases). The CDR3 has 15 amino acids. Between the trimmed V and J ends, which lost 4 bases and 6 bases, there was a span of 14 bases. The germline V gene encodes CDR1 SGDLS and CDR2 YYNGEE. The CDR3 is CASSPRQQPNSPLHF. For the CDR3, the DNA is TGTGCCAGCAGCCCTAGACAGCAACCTAATTCACCCCTCCACTTT. The entire variable domain, with the rest obtained from reference TRBV9 and TRBJ1-6, is as follows: DSGVTQTPKHLITATGQRVTLRCSPRSGDLSVYWYQQSLDQGLQFLIQYYNGEERAKGNILERFSAQQFPDLHSELNLSSLELGDSALYFCASSPRQQPNSPLHFGNGTRLTVT.

The gene calls are TRBV30 and TRBJ1-2; D ambiguous. Trimming removed 0 bases at V and 11 bases at J, with 22 bases between. Germline V lookup: CDR1 GTSNPN, CDR2 SVGIG (reference sequence). The CDR3 contains 15 residues. DNA of the CDR3: TGTGCCTGGAGTGTACGAGTGGCTTCGATTGATCGTTACACCTTC. This sequence encodes CAWSVRVASIDRYTF.

In this sample, this clone turned up a few times. The chain has TRBV6-5 and TRBJ2-2; D is unclear. V was cut by 2 bases and J by 3 bases, with 7 bases left in between. Germline CDR1 and CDR2: MNHEY and SVGAGI. The CDR3 runs 14 residues. This CDR3 reads CASSYRVDTGELFF. The CDR3 DNA sequence: TGTGCCAGCAGTTACCGAGTCGACACCGGGGAGCTGTTTTTT.

V gene TRBV19 combines with J gene TRBJ2-6; tentatively, D is TRBD1 (5 bases). The CDR3 totals 17 residues. CDR1 is LNHDA, CDR2 SQIVND, per germline (reference sequence). The V and J ends lost 0 bases and 0 bases respectively, with 9 bases between them. This CDR3 reads CASSIDRARSGANVLTF. The CDR3 DNA reads as TGTGCCAGTAGTATAGACAGGGCACGCTCTGGGGCCAACGTCCTGACTTTC.

This clone rates as medium-sized. The chain carries TRBV7-3 and TRBJ2-7; D unresolved. The CDR3 spans 12 residues. V lost 2 bases and J lost 2, with 4 bases in between. Germline CDR1 and CDR2: SGHTA and FQGTGA. For the CDR3, the DNA is TGTGCCAGCAGCTTAGGGGCCTACGAGCAGTACTTC. Translating gives CASSLGAYEQYF.

The V gene is TRBV29-1, the J gene TRBJ1-2, with a possible D match to TRBD1 (5 bases). The CDR3 loop spans 14 amino acids. Germline V gives CDR1 SQVTM, CDR2 ANQGSEA. The germline V and J ends were trimmed by 2 bases and 1 base, with 11 bases remaining between them. CDR3 sequence reads: CSVERRGGNYGYTF. In DNA form, the CDR3 reads TGCAGCGTTGAAAGGAGGGGAGGTAACTATGGCTACACCTTC.

The J gene is TRBJ2-7, the V gene TRBV6-5; tentatively, D is TRBD2 (5 bases). V lost 6 bases, J lost 6 bases, and 9 bases lay in between. Germline CDR1 and CDR2: MNHEY and SVGAGI. CDR3 length equals 11 residues. CDR3 sequence reads: CASSPGSEQYF. DNA for the CDR3: TGTGCCAGCAGCCCGGGATCCGAGCAGTACTTC.